This T cell receptor (beta chain) was sequenced during a study of shared T cell receptors in the human thymus. TCRdb keeps only in-frame clones here, not all; method: immunoSEQ multiplex PCR. The table lists almost 550,000 clones, about 80% of them singletons, with about 0.013% in the top ten. V trimming: 11 bases; J trimming: 2 bases; junction bases outside the gene matches: 12. Germline CDR1 is MNHNS and CDR2 is SASEGT. The length of the CDR3 is 15 residues. The sample was also linked to a second study, of human thymus T cells. Turning to that study: The study used thymus tissue resected during corrective heart surgery. Repertoires sampled from thymus and blood appeared biased in V and J gene usage. Related work found strong thymic repertoire overlap between unrelated individuals.

The receptor was derived from a boy under three years old with a congenital heart defect. The specimen was thymocytes. The chain couples TRBV6-1 to TRBJ2-3; TRBD2 agrees at 8 bases. For the CDR3, the DNA is TGTGCCGGCTCCCAGCGGGAGACTCCCACAGATACGCAGTATTTT. Its translation: CAGSQRETPTDTQYF.